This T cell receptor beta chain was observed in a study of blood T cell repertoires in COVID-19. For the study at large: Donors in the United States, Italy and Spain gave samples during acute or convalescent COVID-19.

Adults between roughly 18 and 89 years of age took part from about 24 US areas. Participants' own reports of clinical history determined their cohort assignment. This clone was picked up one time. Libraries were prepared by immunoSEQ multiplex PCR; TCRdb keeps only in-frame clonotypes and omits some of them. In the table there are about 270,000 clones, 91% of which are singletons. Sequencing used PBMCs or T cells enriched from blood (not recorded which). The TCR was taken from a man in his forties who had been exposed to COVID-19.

This chain's CDR3 is CASSPPMQGGDTQYF. CDR3 in DNA: TGTGCCAGCTCACCACCGATGCAGGGTGGAGATACGCAGTATTTT. The rearrangement links TRBV18 to TRBJ2-3, with a tentative D call TRBD1 (5 bases). The CDR3 consists of 15 residues. Trimming removed 0 bases at V and 5 bases at J, with 12 bases between. CDR1 KGHSH and CDR2 LQKENI come from the germline V gene. Full variable domain (remainder filled in from reference TRBV18 and TRBJ2-3): NAGVMQNPRHLVRRRGQEARLRCSPMKGHSHVYWYRQLPEEGLKFMVYLQKENIIDESGMPKERFSAEFPKEGPSILRIQQVVRGDSAAYFCASSPPMQGGDTQYFGPGTRLTVL.